This T cell receptor beta chain was identified during a study of T-cell reconstitution after alpha-beta-depleted transplantation in children (dated by TCRdb to 2015 to 2016). In the study overall: T-cell immune reconstitution after TCRalphabeta/CD19-depleted allogeneic hematopoietic cell transplantation in children was quantitatively tracked in the study by means of TCR repertoire profiling.

Library generation was performed with PCR. Sequencing was performed on an Illumina HiSeq 2500. To normalize quantification of the TCRbeta repertoire, the TCR libraries were built with molecular barcoding that relied on unique molecular identifiers. The public sequencing data were trimmed at Q25 with fastp and processed into clonotypes with MiXCR by TCRdb, which kept only in-frame beta chains. Rows with one shared CDR3 protein collapse into an entry with the most common genes and DNA. Here the sample has about 110,000 distinct CDR3 sequences; 5.5% to 7% occur a single time. The top ten clonotypes cover roughly 24% of the sample. Broad study findings and their caveats: In some patients, high TCRbeta diversity at day 60 was attributed to recipient T cells and intrathymic progenitors that had survived conditioning. Over subsequent months, a decline in hyperexpanded clone frequencies was noted, and after one year, T-cell counts and TCRbeta diversity were mostly ascribed to newly produced T cells. About two months after transplant, the apparently early recovery of alphabetaT-cell counts reportedly depended on just several hundred clones that had expanded rapidly and came from non-depleted graft cells.

CDR1 is given as SGHAT and CDR2 as FQNNGV, both from the germline V gene. The CDR3 contains 13 residues, cysteine and phenylalanine counted. Solely the CDR3 DNA is kept, with 39 bases framed from the first base. The V end loses 6 bases and the J end loses 3 bases, and a stretch of 9 bases separates them. This clonotype was recorded many times. The specificity of this receptor is unknown. No much larger clone is present one base from it, and per-base qualities are unavailable. In the paper's terms, the treatment or condition label means: allogeneic hematopoietic cell transplantation with graft depleted of TCRalphabeta T cells and CD19 B cells. Transplant recipients were children who received TCRalphabeta/CD19-depleted allogeneic hematopoietic cell grafts.

The sequence was obtained from a male patient aged 2 to 10 who had a stem cell transplant for acute lymphoblastic leukemia, so the T cells may come from the graft donor. Material: PBMCs, mostly from graft donor cells, obtained 360 days after TCRalphabeta/CD19-depleted stem cell transplant. Rearrangement joined TRBV11-2 to TRBJ1-5; the D gene cannot be named for sure. The nucleotide sequence reads TGTGCCAGCAGTTGGTATTCCAATCAGCCCCAGCATTTT. The encoded protein is CASSWYSNQPQHF.